This TCR beta chain originates from a study of technical replicates of blood from a handful of donors. Losses at the gene ends were 5 bases for V and 7 bases for J; bases not matched to a gene: 3. The CDR3 is 12 amino acids. The germline CDR1 and CDR2 sequences are SGHAT and FQNNGV. The data were produced by immunoSEQ multiplex PCR, yet TCRdb's version contains in-frame clones alone and is incomplete. The data show about 80,000 clones, 85% to 95% seen once. The clonotype comes from a human donor in good health. The chain links TRBV11-2 to TRBJ2-7; 9 bases agree with TRBD2. Sequencing was done on a sample of T cells isolated from PBMCs. The CDR3 loop is CASSSGRLEQYF. CDR3 in DNA: TGTGCCAGCAGCAGCGGGAGGTTGGAGCAGTACTTC.